This paragraph reports one T cell receptor beta chain. The data belong to a study of OX40 agonist ivuxolimab in advanced cancers. Profiled with immunoSEQ multiplex PCR; TCRdb holds only in-frame clones, not every one. This table holds around 110,000 clones, around 95% found once. V shed 1 base, J shed 1 base, and the junction held 15 bases outside the gene matches. Germline loops: CDR1 SEHNR, CDR2 FQNEAQ (reference sequence). CDR3 length equals 19 residues. This TCR was recovered from an adult with an advanced solid tumor such as melanoma, head and neck, liver or kidney cancer. V and J are TRBV7-9 and TRBJ1-1; 7 bases are shared with TRBD1. The specimen was CD4+ or CD8+ T cells sorted from blood, collected in a trial of the OX40 agonist ivuxolimab. The CDR3 sequence is CASSLVSGIEGARNTEAFF. CDR3 DNA sequence: TGTGCCAGCAGCTTAGTGAGTGGTATCGAGGGGGCAAGGAACACTGAAGCTTTCTTT.